The 29 T cell receptor beta chains in this list originate from one sample, sequenced in a study of blood T cell repertoires in COVID-19. The method was immunoSEQ multiplex PCR; TCRdb's version includes in-frame clones alone and lacks a portion of them. The sample includes roughly 380,000 clones, about 85% of them seen just once. The sample consisted of peripheral blood. These receptors were taken from a woman aged 18-29 years with acute or convalescent COVID-19.

This clone was found once. The chain joins TRBV11-2 to TRBJ2-1, with 10 bases that match TRBD1. CDR1 is SGHAT, CDR2 FQNNGV, per germline. Trimming removed 4 bases from V and 9 bases from J; junction bases left unmatched: 12. This CDR3 is 16 amino acids long. CDR3 sequence: CASSSWAGQGSSEQFF. CDR3 in DNA: TGTGCCAGCAGCTCGTGGGCGGGACAGGGGTCCAGTGAGCAGTTCTTC.

The chain employs TRBV3-1 (or the pseudogene TRBV3-2) and TRBJ2-7; 7 bases align to TRBD2. The CDR3 length is 15 residues. Germline loops: CDR1 LGHDT, CDR2 YNNKEL (reference sequence). With 4 bases clipped from V and 4 bases from J, the junction kept 10 bases outside the gene matches. The CDR3 spells CASSPGVSGKYEQYF. CDR3 DNA: TGTGCCAGCAGCCCAGGTGTAAGCGGGAAGTACGAGCAGTACTTC.

This chain uses TRBV7-9 with TRBJ2-3, with D hard to call. The CDR3 loop spans 14 amino acids. V was shortened by 5 bases and J by 1 base, with 10 bases between the two germline ends. The germline V gene encodes CDR1 SEHNR and CDR2 FQNEAQ (reference sequence). The CDR3 DNA reads TGTGCCAGCAGCCCCAGGTTCGGCACAGATACGCAGTATTTT. As protein: CASSPRFGTDTQYF.

This clone appeared once. The chain joins TRBV5-1 to TRBJ2-1, with 9 nucleotides matching TRBD1. The length of the CDR3 is 13 residues. Germline loops: CDR1 SGHRS, CDR2 YFSETQ. V trimming: 5 bases; J trimming: 7 bases; junction bases outside the gene matches: 4. CDR3 in amino acids: CASRQGAGNEQFF. Written as DNA, the CDR3 is TGCGCCAGCAGACAGGGGGCTGGGAATGAGCAGTTCTTC.

This sequence joins TRBV2 and TRBJ2-3, with 7 bases fitting TRBD2. The CDR3 has 15 amino acids. V shed 4 bases, J shed 1 base, and the junction held 5 bases outside the gene matches. From germline, CDR1 is SNHLY and CDR2 FYNNEI. The CDR3 is CASSVRSGGTDTQYF. The CDR3 DNA follows: TGTGCCAGCAGTGTTAGGAGCGGGGGCACAGATACGCAGTATTTT.

This chain connects TRBV5-6 to TRBJ2-5; 10 nucleotides match TRBD2. This CDR3 has 16 residues. V lost 0 bases and J lost 2; bases outside the gene matches: 4. CDR1 and CDR2 (germline): SGHDT, YYEEEE. CDR3 DNA: TGTGCCAGCAGCTTGGTGGCTAGCGGGAGTCAAGAGACCCAGTACTTC. Translated: CASSLVASGSQETQYF.

The chain combines TRBV23-1 with TRBJ2-2; maybe TRBD1 (6 bases). TRBV23-1 is known as an ORF, though its function is uncertain. The CDR3 contains 16 residues. Trimming removed 0 bases at V and 3 bases at J, with 11 bases between. The CDR3 DNA is TGCGCCAGCAGTCAATCGAATTCAGGGGACACCGGGGAGCTGTTTTTT. Its translation is CASSQSNSGDTGELFF.

The chain uses TRBV6-5 and TRBJ1-2; 11 bases line up with TRBD1. J was trimmed by 5 bases and V by 6 bases; bases with no gene match: 5. Germline values: CDR1 MNHEY, CDR2 SVGAGI. CDR3 length equals 14 residues. CDR3 nucleotides: TGTGCCAGCAGGGGACAGGGGGGAGAGTATGGCTACACCTTC. It yields the protein CASRGQGGEYGYTF.

The chain joins TRBV12-3 or TRBV12-4 to TRBJ1-6; tentative D call: TRBD1 (5 bases). V lost 6 bases and J lost 9, with 12 bases in between. This CDR3 has 13 amino acids. The CDR3 region is CASSLGVRSPLHF. The DNA of the CDR3 is TGTGCCAGCAGCCTAGGGGTCCGTTCACCCCTCCACTTT.

The chain has TRBV9 and TRBJ2-5; the D gene is possibly TRBD2 (5 bases). CDR3 length equals 16 residues. V lost 4 bases and J lost 2, with 18 bases in between. Germline V gene lookup returns CDR1 SGDLS and CDR2 YYNGEE. DNA for the CDR3: TGTGCCAGCAGCCCCCGGCGAGCGGAGACACAAGAGACCCAGTACTTC. Translating gives CASSPRRAETQETQYF.

This chain links TRBV5-1 with TRBJ1-2; 8 bases map to TRBD1. J lost 2 bases, V lost 4 bases, and 4 bases had no gene match. Germline V gene sequence: CDR1 SGHRS, CDR2 YFSETQ. The CDR3 consists of 14 residues. The CDR3 nucleotides are TGCGCCAGCAGCCTGGACAGGGAAAACTATGGCTACACCTTC. Translating it yields CASSLDRENYGYTF.

The rearrangement uses TRBV3-1 (or the pseudogene TRBV3-2) and TRBJ1-1; TRBD1 aligns across 8 bases. Germline V gene lookup returns CDR1 LGHDT and CDR2 YNNKEL (reference sequence). With V trimmed by 1 base and J by 6 bases, 4 bases remained unmatched. CDR3 length: 14 residues. In nucleotides, the CDR3 is TGTGCCAGCAGCCAAGGTCCAGGGGGCCCTGAAGCTTTCTTT. Translation gives CASSQGPGGPEAFF.

This clone was recorded only once. The chain has TRBV2 and TRBJ2-3; 13 nucleotides align to TRBD2. V was pared by 5 bases and J by 3 bases, with 5 bases of the junction left unmatched. This CDR3 contains 16 residues. Per germline, CDR1 SNHLY and CDR2 FYNNEI. The CDR3 DNA reads as TGTGCCAGCAGTCCGGGACTAGCGGGACCGACAGATACGCAGTATTTT. Its translation: CASSPGLAGPTDTQYF. Together with reference TRBV2 and TRBJ2-3, the CDR3 gives the full variable domain: EPEVTQTPSHQVTQMGQEVILRCVPISNHLYFYWYRQILGQKVEFLVSFYNNEISEKSEIFDDQFSVERPDGSNFTLKIRSTKLEDSAMYFCASSPGLAGPTDTQYFGPGTRLTVL.

V usage is TRBV27 and J usage is TRBJ2-7; perhaps TRBD1 as D (6 bases). V was clipped by 1 base and J by 4 bases, with 23 bases between them. The CDR3 runs to 18 residues. CDR1 and CDR2 (germline): MNHEY, SMNVEV (reference sequence). Here the CDR3 DNA reads TGTGCCAGCAGTTTATTATGGAAGGTGGGGGCGGCGAATTACGAGCAGTACTTC. Protein: CASSLLWKVGAANYEQYF.

This chain links TRBV12-5 with TRBJ1-5, with TRBD1 matching 8 bases. Trimming took 5 bases from V and 6 from J; bases not matched to a gene: 6. CDR1 is LGHNT and CDR2 is FRNRAP in the germline V gene. CDR3 length equals 14 residues. DNA of the CDR3: TGTGCTAGTGGTCCAGGACAGGGATCTCAGCCCCAGCATTTT. Translating it yields CASGPGQGSQPQHF.

In DNA, the CDR3 is TGTGCCAGCAGCCAAATATCGACAGGGCGAAATGAAAAACTGTTTTTT. This encodes CASSQISTGRNEKLFF. This rearrangement joins TRBV3-1 (or the pseudogene TRBV3-2) to TRBJ1-4; the match to TRBD1 covers 7 bases. The CDR3 has 16 residues. CDR1 is LGHDT and CDR2 is YNNKEL in the germline V gene (reference sequence). Germline trimming cut 2 bases from V and 5 bases from J; bases unmatched to any gene: 8.

The chain employs TRBV9 and TRBJ1-1; D is uncertain. This CDR3 spans 14 amino acids. Trimming cost V 0 bases and J 5 bases, with 11 bases left between them. Germline V gene sequence: CDR1 SGDLS, CDR2 YYNGEE. Here the CDR3 DNA reads TGTGCCAGCAGCGTAGCTGTGGGCACGACTGAAGCTTTCTTT. Its translation is CASSVAVGTTEAFF.

The V call is TRBV20-1, the J call TRBJ2-2; no definite D call. Germline assignment: CDR1 DFQATT and CDR2 SNEGSKA (reference sequence). The CDR3 runs to 11 residues. V was clipped by 6 bases and J by 8 bases, with 10 bases between them. The CDR3 loop reads CSAAVAGELFF. In nucleotides, the CDR3 is TGCAGTGCCGCAGTTGCTGGGGAGCTGTTTTTT.

The count of this clone is one. The chain links TRBV5-1 to TRBJ2-7; 7 nucleotides agree with TRBD1. V lost 4 bases to trimming and J lost 6 bases; unmatched junction nucleotides: 16. Germline CDR1 is SGHRS and CDR2 is YFSETQ. The CDR3 spans 16 residues. The CDR3 spells CASSEWQGQADFEQYF. The DNA for the CDR3 is TGCGCCAGCAGCGAATGGCAAGGACAGGCGGATTTCGAGCAGTACTTC.

The chain is built from TRBV5-1 and TRBJ1-6, with 7 bases matching TRBD1. Germline V gene lookup returns CDR1 SGHRS and CDR2 YFSETQ. Trimming cost V 4 bases and J 6 bases; bases outside gene matches: 7. The CDR3 runs 15 residues. The CDR3 bases are TGCGCCAGCAGCATCCGACAGGGAAGTAATTCACCCCTCCACTTT. It encodes CASSIRQGSNSPLHF. Full variable domain (rest looked up from reference TRBV5-1 and TRBJ1-6): KAGVTQTPRYLIKTRGQQVTLSCSPISGHRSVSWYQQTPGQGLQFLFEYFSETQRNKGNFPGRFSGRQFSNSRSEMNVSTLELGDSALYLCASSIRQGSNSPLHFGNGTRLTVT.

The chain is built from TRBV21-1 and TRBJ2-2; TRBD1, as called in the table, went unchecked against the DNA. TRBV21-1 counts as a pseudogene. The CDR3 loop spans 11 amino acids. The chain's CDR3 is CARQNTGELFF. DNA for the CDR3: TGTGCCAGACAGAACACCGGGGAGCTGTTTTTT.

This rearrangement joins TRBV24-1 to TRBJ1-3, with no clear D. V lost 0 bases and J lost 3, with 2 bases in between. The CDR3 spans 13 residues. Germline V gene lookup returns CDR1 KGHDR and CDR2 SFDVKD. In DNA form, the CDR3 reads TGTGCCACCAGTGATTTGTATGGAAACACCATATATTTT. Residues: CATSDLYGNTIYF.

The rearrangement uses TRBV19 and TRBJ2-7, with TRBD1 as a possible D gene (6 bases). V lost 1 base, J lost 0 bases, and 10 bases lay in between. The CDR3 spans 15 residues. Germline CDR1 LNHDA, CDR2 SQIVND (reference sequence). CDR3 sequence reads: CASSIARDTSYEQYF. In nucleotides, the CDR3 is TGTGCCAGTAGTATAGCCCGGGACACCTCCTACGAGCAGTACTTC.

The rearrangement links TRBV7-2 to TRBJ1-1; tentatively, D is TRBD1 (6 bases). The CDR3 totals 16 residues. V dropped 4 bases and J dropped 2 bases, with 17 bases sitting between them. Germline V gene sequence: CDR1 SGHTA, CDR2 FQGNSA. The CDR3 DNA follows: TGTGCCAGCAGCTCTCCTCCGGGACAAGTAAACACTGAAGCTTTCTTT. The encoded protein is CASSSPPGQVNTEAFF.

The CDR3 sequence is CASSAEGPSGAYGYTF. CDR3 DNA sequence: TGTGCCAGTAGTGCCGAGGGCCCTAGCGGGGCCTATGGCTACACCTTC. The rearrangement uses TRBV19 and TRBJ1-2; D might be TRBD1 (5 bases). The CDR3 contains 16 residues. Trimming shortened V by 5 bases and J by 4 bases, and 20 bases separated the two germline ends. The germline gives CDR1 LNHDA, CDR2 SQIVND (reference sequence).

The chain uses TRBV19 and TRBJ2-1, with D hard to call. Looked up from germline, CDR1 is LNHDA and CDR2 is SQIVND (reference sequence). V lost 0 bases, J lost 1 base, and 7 bases lay in between. The CDR3 has 15 amino acids. CDR3 region: CASSIDSESYNEQFF. The CDR3 nucleotides read TGTGCCAGTAGTATAGATTCGGAGTCCTACAATGAGCAGTTCTTC. The variable domain in full, with the rest retrieved from reference TRBV19 and TRBJ2-1, is DGGITQSPKYLFRKEGQNVTLSCEQNLNHDAMYWYRQDPGQGLRLIYYSQIVNDFQKGDIAEGYSVSREKKESFPLTVTSAQKNPTAFYLCASSIDSESYNEQFFGPGTRLTVL.

The V and J genes are TRBV19 and TRBJ1-1; tentative D call: TRBD1 (6 bases). The V gene's germline CDR1 is LNHDA and CDR2 SQIVND (reference sequence). The length of the CDR3 is 15 residues. Trimming took off 6 bases at V and 1 base at J, with 15 bases between the two ends. In DNA, the CDR3 is TGTGCCAGTAGGCAGGGGAGCATTGGGAACACTGAAGCTTTCTTT. This encodes CASRQGSIGNTEAFF.

The chain combines TRBV28 with TRBJ1-2; 9 nucleotides agree with TRBD1. V lost 5 bases, J lost 4 bases, and 8 bases stayed unmatched. Per germline, CDR1 MDHEN and CDR2 SYDVKM. The CDR3 has 15 residues. CDR3 region: CASSRLQGARYGYTF. The CDR3, as DNA: TGTGCCAGCAGTCGCCTACAGGGGGCCCGCTATGGCTACACCTTC.

The chain uses TRBV18 and TRBJ1-5, with TRBD1 matching 9 bases. Germline V gene sequence: CDR1 KGHSH, CDR2 LQKENI. V shed 1 base and J 5 bases; nucleotides not matched to a gene: 6. The CDR3 loop spans 16 amino acids. CDR3 coding DNA: TGTGCCAGCTCACCACAGGACAGGGGTCCCTATCAGCCCCAGCATTTT. Translated, it gives CASSPQDRGPYQPQHF.